Given below is one TCR beta chain in context. The target antigen is unknown. This record belongs to a study of blood T cells in healthy people across ages. Study-wide background: The template switching approach captured approximately one barcoded beta molecule for every two T cells.

With a J-beta primer mix and a sample-barcoded 5' primer, a second PCR ran about 7 to 12 cycles. Unique molecular identifiers of 12 random nucleotides labeled each cDNA. Via MiXCR, TCRdb re-called the 5' RACE reads, giving one row per CDR3 protein. The table shows more than 900,000 distinct CDR3 sequences, with about 27% occurring only once. Overall study findings and caveats: Estimates of total diversity, which came from one million sequenced T cells, were considered to be underestimates.

Another study also made use of these data, one on T cells of mothers and their children.

Sequencing input: blood. The receptor comes from a woman between 40 and 55 years old in good health.

The CDR3 DNA is TGTGCCAGCAGCCGACGGACAGGGGGCGCCAACTATGGCTACACCTTC. Translated: CASSRRTGGANYGYTF. V usage is TRBV11-2 and J usage is TRBJ1-2, with TRBD1 matching over 11 bases. This CDR3 is 16 amino acids long. The germline CDR1 and CDR2 sequences are SGHAT and FQNNGV. The V segment lost 5 bases and the J segment 2 bases; nucleotides outside the gene matches: 7.